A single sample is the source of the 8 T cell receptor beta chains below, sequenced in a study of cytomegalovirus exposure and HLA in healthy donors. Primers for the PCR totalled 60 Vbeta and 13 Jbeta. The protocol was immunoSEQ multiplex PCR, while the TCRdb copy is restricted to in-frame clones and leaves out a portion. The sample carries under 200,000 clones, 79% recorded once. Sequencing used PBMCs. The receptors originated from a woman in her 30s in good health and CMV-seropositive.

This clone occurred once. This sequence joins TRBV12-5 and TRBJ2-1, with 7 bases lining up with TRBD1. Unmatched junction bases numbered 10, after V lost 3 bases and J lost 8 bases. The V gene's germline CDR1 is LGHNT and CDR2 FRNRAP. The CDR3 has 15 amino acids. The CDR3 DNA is TGTGCTAGTGGTTTTGCCAGGGGGTTTATTGATGAGCAGTTCTTC. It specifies CASGFARGFIDEQFF.

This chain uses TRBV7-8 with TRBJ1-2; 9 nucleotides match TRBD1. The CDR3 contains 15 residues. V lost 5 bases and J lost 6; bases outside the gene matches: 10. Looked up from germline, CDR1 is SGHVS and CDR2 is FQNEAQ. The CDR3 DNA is TGTGCCAGCAGCCGGGACAGGGCGGGAGATGATGGCTACACCTTC. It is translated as CASSRDRAGDDGYTF.

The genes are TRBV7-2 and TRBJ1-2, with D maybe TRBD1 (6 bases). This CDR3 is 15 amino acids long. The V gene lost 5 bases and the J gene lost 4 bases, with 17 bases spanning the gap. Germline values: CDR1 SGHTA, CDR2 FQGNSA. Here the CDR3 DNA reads TGTGCCAGCAGCCTCGTCGTGTCGGACAGCTATGGCTACACCTTC. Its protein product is CASSLVVSDSYGYTF. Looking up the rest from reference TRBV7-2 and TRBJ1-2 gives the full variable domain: GAGVSQSPSNKVTEKGKDVELRCDPISGHTALYWYRQSLGQGLEFLIYFQGNSAPDKSGLPSDRFSAERTGGSVSTLTIQRTQQEDSAVYLCASSLVVSDSYGYTFGSGTRLTVV.

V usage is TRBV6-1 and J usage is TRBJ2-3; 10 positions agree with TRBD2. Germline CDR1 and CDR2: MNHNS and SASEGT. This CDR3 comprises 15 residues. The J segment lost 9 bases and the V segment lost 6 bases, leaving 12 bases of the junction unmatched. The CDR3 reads CASSWDRTSGGTQYF. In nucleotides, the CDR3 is TGTGCCAGCAGCTGGGACAGGACTAGCGGAGGGACGCAGTATTTT.

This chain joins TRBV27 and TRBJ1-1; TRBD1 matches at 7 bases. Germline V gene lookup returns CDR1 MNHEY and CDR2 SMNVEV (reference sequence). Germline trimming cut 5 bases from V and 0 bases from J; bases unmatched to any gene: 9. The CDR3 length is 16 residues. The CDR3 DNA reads TGTGCCAGCAGTAACAGGGGCTTGCGGATGAACACTGAAGCTTTCTTT. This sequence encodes CASSNRGLRMNTEAFF.

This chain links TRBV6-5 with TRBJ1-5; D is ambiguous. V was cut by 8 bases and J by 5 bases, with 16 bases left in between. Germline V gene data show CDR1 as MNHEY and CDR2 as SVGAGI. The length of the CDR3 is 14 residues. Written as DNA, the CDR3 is TGTGCCAGCTCCCGTACACACATCGATCAGCCCCAGCATTTT. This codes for CASSRTHIDQPQHF.

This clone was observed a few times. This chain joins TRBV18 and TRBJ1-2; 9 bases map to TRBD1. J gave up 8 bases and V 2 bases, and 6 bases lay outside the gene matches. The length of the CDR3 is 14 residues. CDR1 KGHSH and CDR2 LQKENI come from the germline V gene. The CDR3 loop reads CASSPAGTGYGYTF. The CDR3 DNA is TGTGCCAGCTCACCAGCAGGGACAGGGTACGGCTACACCTTC.

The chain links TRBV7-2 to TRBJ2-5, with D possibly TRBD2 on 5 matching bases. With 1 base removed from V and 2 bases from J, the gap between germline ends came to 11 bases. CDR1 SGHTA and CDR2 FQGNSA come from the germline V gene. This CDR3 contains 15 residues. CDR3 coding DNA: TGTGCCAGCAGCTTAGTCCTAGCCCTACAAGAGACCCAGTACTTC. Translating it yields CASSLVLALQETQYF.